This T cell receptor (beta chain) comes out of a study of T-cell reconstitution after alpha-beta-depleted transplantation in children. The V end was cut by 3 bases, the J end by 0 bases, with 8 bases between. Germline V gene data show CDR1 as MGHDK and CDR2 as SYGVNS. This CDR3 contains 14 residues. This clonotype was seen a few times. Unique molecular identifiers featured in how the TCRbeta library was prepared. TCRdb ran MiXCR on the PCR reads and lists one entry per CDR3 protein. Of 350,000 to 450,000 distinct CDR3 sequences listed, roughly 20% are singletons. The chain is built from TRBV25-1 and TRBJ1-1; D unclear. The sequence derives from a human donor who donated a stem cell graft to a child with acute myeloid leukemia. The input for sequencing was PBMCs from the stem cell graft donor, taken from the stem cell graft. CDR3: CASSDTLLNTEAFF. As DNA, the CDR3 is TGTGCCAGCAGTGATACACTACTGAACACTGAAGCTTTCTTT.